This is a list of T cell receptor beta chains from one sample in a study of OX40 agonist ivuxolimab in advanced cancers. Only in-frame clones appear in the TCRdb table, and some are missing; sequencing was by immunoSEQ multiplex PCR. Here the sample spans fewer than 90,000 clones, about 91% being singletons. This specimen consisted of CD4+ or CD8+ T cells sorted from blood, obtained in a trial of the OX40 agonist ivuxolimab. These receptors came from an adult with an advanced solid tumor such as melanoma, head and neck, liver or kidney cancer. Both conserved end residues are part of each CDR3. Each record gives: V gene, J gene, clone size, D gene, CDR3 DNA, CDR3 protein. The D gene is left open where the match is weak. The size field is filled for only some rows; it gives once, few, many or a size class.

v_gene: TRBV10-3; j_gene: TRBJ1-5; abundance: NA; d_gene: NA; CDR3nt: TGTGCCATCAGTGCCGGGAGCCAGCCCCAGCATTTT; CDR3aa: CAISAGSQPQHF
v_gene: TRBV19; j_gene: TRBJ2-2; abundance: NA; d_gene: TRBD2; CDR3nt: TGTGCCAGTAGTTGGGACTACCGGGGCGGGGAGCTGTTTTTT; CDR3aa: CASSWDYRGGELFF
v_gene: TRBV9; j_gene: TRBJ2-3; abundance: NA; d_gene: NA; CDR3nt: TGTGCCAGCAGCTCAAGGTGGGGAGATACGCAGTATTTT; CDR3aa: CASSSRWGDTQYF
v_gene: TRBV6-6; j_gene: TRBJ2-7; abundance: once; d_gene: NA; CDR3nt: TGTGCCGTGGGAGCAGGGCGAACCTACGAGCAGTACTTC; CDR3aa: CAVGAGRTYEQYF
v_gene: TRBV4-3; j_gene: TRBJ1-3; abundance: NA; d_gene: TRBD1; CDR3nt: TGCGCCAGCAGCCAAGAGGACAGGGCCTTCCTCGGAAACACCATATATTTT; CDR3aa: CASSQEDRAFLGNTIYF
v_gene: TRBV14; j_gene: TRBJ2-5; abundance: once; d_gene: NA; CDR3nt: TGTGCCAGCACCGGAGGTTTGGGAGAGACCCAGTACTTC; CDR3aa: CASTGGLGETQYF
v_gene: TRBV5-4; j_gene: TRBJ2-1; abundance: NA; d_gene: TRBD2; CDR3nt: TGTGCCAGCAGCTCGATAGCGGGAGTGGAGAATGAGCAGTTCTTC; CDR3aa: CASSSIAGVENEQFF
v_gene: TRBV10-3; j_gene: TRBJ1-5; abundance: NA; d_gene: TRBD1; CDR3nt: TGTGCCATCGGAGGGACAGGGGGCTGGGATCAGCCCCAGCATTTT; CDR3aa: CAIGGTGGWDQPQHF
v_gene: TRBV30; j_gene: TRBJ2-7; abundance: NA; d_gene: TRBD2; CDR3nt: TGTGCCTGGAGTGTAGGGGGGACTAGCTACGAGCAGTACTTC; CDR3aa: CAWSVGGTSYEQYF
v_gene: TRBV7-8; j_gene: TRBJ2-2; abundance: few; d_gene: TRBD2; CDR3nt: TGTGCCAGCAGCTTAGCGGGACTAGCGGGAGACACCGGGGAGCTGTTTTTT; CDR3aa: CASSLAGLAGDTGELFF
v_gene: TRBV6-5; j_gene: TRBJ2-3; abundance: NA; d_gene: NA; CDR3nt: TGTGCCACCCTCGGCGCGGGGAGGACAGATACGCAGTATTTT; CDR3aa: CATLGAGRTDTQYF
v_gene: TRBV4-1; j_gene: TRBJ2-1; abundance: NA; d_gene: TRBD2; CDR3nt: TGCGCCAGCAGGTCCCCCTCCGGGACTAGGGGTCGCAATGAGCAGTTCTTC; CDR3aa: CASRSPSGTRGRNEQFF
v_gene: TRBV19; j_gene: TRBJ2-5; abundance: NA; d_gene: NA; CDR3nt: TGTGCCAGTAGTCTATTGGGGTGGGGCGAAGAGACCCAGTACTTC; CDR3aa: CASSLLGWGEETQYF
v_gene: TRBV30; j_gene: TRBJ1-1; abundance: NA; d_gene: NA; CDR3nt: TGTGCCTGGAGTCGTACGGGGGGCAAGAGGACTGAAGCTTTCTTT; CDR3aa: CAWSRTGGKRTEAFF
v_gene: TRBV19; j_gene: TRBJ1-3; abundance: NA; d_gene: NA; CDR3nt: TGTGCCAGTAGTAGTGGACCGATCTCTGGAAACACCATATATTTT; CDR3aa: CASSSGPISGNTIYF
v_gene: TRBV27; j_gene: TRBJ2-3; abundance: NA; d_gene: NA; CDR3nt: TGTGCCAGCAACCTCAAAAGGGGGGGGACAGATACGCAGTATTTT; CDR3aa: CASNLKRGGTDTQYF
v_gene: TRBV5-6; j_gene: TRBJ1-1; abundance: NA; d_gene: NA; CDR3nt: TGTGCCAGCAGCCCCAGTCTCTTAGAGAGTCAAGCTTTCTTT; CDR3aa: CASSPSLLESQAFF
v_gene: TRBV5-6; j_gene: TRBJ2-7; abundance: NA; d_gene: NA; CDR3nt: TGTGCCAGCAGCTTGGAGGGAACCTACGAGCAGTACTTC; CDR3aa: CASSLEGTYEQYF
v_gene: TRBV29-1; j_gene: TRBJ1-5; abundance: once; d_gene: NA; CDR3nt: TGCAGCGTTGAAACGGGGGGCGCAGGGCAGCCCCAGCATTTT; CDR3aa: CSVETGGAGQPQHF
v_gene: TRBV5-5; j_gene: TRBJ1-1; abundance: NA; d_gene: NA; CDR3nt: TGTGCCAGCAGCCCAGGGGACCCTTTGAACACTGAAGCTTTCTTT; CDR3aa: CASSPGDPLNTEAFF
v_gene: TRBV6-1; j_gene: TRBJ2-7; abundance: NA; d_gene: TRBD1; CDR3nt: TGTGCCAGCAGTCCCCGGACAGGGGATTCCTACGAGCAGTACTTC; CDR3aa: CASSPRTGDSYEQYF
v_gene: TRBV6-1; j_gene: TRBJ2-1; abundance: once; d_gene: TRBD1; CDR3nt: TGTGCCAGCAGTGTTGACAGGGTAGGTGAGCAGTTCTTC; CDR3aa: CASSVDRVGEQFF
v_gene: TRBV5-6; j_gene: TRBJ2-7; abundance: NA; d_gene: NA; CDR3nt: TGTGCCAGCAGCGGTAATAGAGGATCCTACGAGCAGTACTTC; CDR3aa: CASSGNRGSYEQYF
v_gene: TRBV28; j_gene: TRBJ1-3; abundance: NA; d_gene: TRBD1; CDR3nt: TGTGCCAGCAGTTTATGGGCAGGGGGTGGAAACACCATATATTTT; CDR3aa: CASSLWAGGGNTIYF
v_gene: TRBV25-1; j_gene: TRBJ2-5; abundance: NA; d_gene: NA; CDR3nt: TGTGCCAGCAGTGAATATTGGGCGAGAGGGGGCCAAGAGACCCAGTACTTC; CDR3aa: CASSEYWARGGQETQYF
v_gene: TRBV6-1; j_gene: TRBJ1-4; abundance: NA; d_gene: TRBD1; CDR3nt: TGTGCCAGCAGTCCCCGACAGGGGGCAAATGAAAAACTGTTTTTT; CDR3aa: CASSPRQGANEKLFF
v_gene: TRBV5-1; j_gene: TRBJ2-1; abundance: NA; d_gene: TRBD2; CDR3nt: TGCGCCAGCCTACCTTGGGGACTAGCGGGGGGCAATGAGCAGTTCTTC; CDR3aa: CASLPWGLAGGNEQFF
v_gene: TRBV7-9; j_gene: TRBJ1-1; abundance: NA; d_gene: TRBD1; CDR3nt: TGTGCCAGCAGCTCGGACAGGTACACTGAAGCTTTCTTT; CDR3aa: CASSSDRYTEAFF
v_gene: TRBV7-6; j_gene: TRBJ1-4; abundance: NA; d_gene: TRBD1; CDR3nt: TGTGCCAGCAGCCGAGGAGGGGGCATAGCAACTAATGAAAAACTGTTTTTT; CDR3aa: CASSRGGGIATNEKLFF
v_gene: TRBV28; j_gene: TRBJ1-2; abundance: NA; d_gene: NA; CDR3nt: TGTGCCAGCTCAGCCGGGGGTAACTATGGCTACACCTTC; CDR3aa: CASSAGGNYGYTF
v_gene: TRBV28; j_gene: TRBJ2-7; abundance: once; d_gene: NA; CDR3nt: TGTGCCAGCAGTTTATTGAGCGCACTCTCCTACGAGCAGTACTTC; CDR3aa: CASSLLSALSYEQYF
v_gene: TRBV30; j_gene: TRBJ1-1; abundance: once; d_gene: NA; CDR3nt: TGTGCCTGGAGGGGAGGTCTTGGGACTGAAGCTTTCTTT; CDR3aa: CAWRGGLGTEAFF
v_gene: TRBV27; j_gene: TRBJ1-5; abundance: NA; d_gene: TRBD1; CDR3nt: TGTGCCAGCAGGCCAAAAGACAGGGATCAGCCCCAGCATTTT; CDR3aa: CASRPKDRDQPQHF
v_gene: TRBV4-2; j_gene: TRBJ1-6; abundance: NA; d_gene: TRBD1; CDR3nt: TGTGCCAGCAGCCCAGCCCCAGGGGGGGCAAATTCACCCCTCCACTTT; CDR3aa: CASSPAPGGANSPLHF
v_gene: TRBV11-2; j_gene: TRBJ1-1; abundance: few; d_gene: NA; CDR3nt: TGTGCCAGCAGCTTCGTGGACACTGAAGCTTTCTTT; CDR3aa: CASSFVDTEAFF
v_gene: TRBV2; j_gene: TRBJ1-1; abundance: NA; d_gene: NA; CDR3nt: TGTGCCAGCAGTAACAGGGATTACACTGAAGCTTTCTTT; CDR3aa: CASSNRDYTEAFF
v_gene: TRBV15; j_gene: TRBJ2-3; abundance: NA; d_gene: NA; CDR3nt: TGTGCCACCAGCAGAGATTCCAGGTACACAGATACGCAGTATTTT; CDR3aa: CATSRDSRYTDTQYF
v_gene: TRBV19; j_gene: TRBJ1-5; abundance: NA; d_gene: TRBD1; CDR3nt: TGTGCCAGCCGCTGGGGACAGGTGAGCAATCAGCCCCAGCATTTT; CDR3aa: CASRWGQVSNQPQHF
v_gene: TRBV5-1; j_gene: TRBJ1-2; abundance: NA; d_gene: NA; CDR3nt: TGCGCCAGCAGCTCGGCCGGGGGCGCTGGGTATGGCTACACCTTC; CDR3aa: CASSSAGGAGYGYTF
v_gene: TRBV30; j_gene: TRBJ1-3; abundance: NA; d_gene: NA; CDR3nt: TGTGCCTTCATGGGCATAGGAAACACCATATATTTT; CDR3aa: CAFMGIGNTIYF
v_gene: TRBV5-4; j_gene: TRBJ2-1; abundance: NA; d_gene: TRBD2; CDR3nt: TGTGCCAGCAGCTTGAGGGCTAGCGGTTCCTACAATGAGCAGTTCTTC; CDR3aa: CASSLRASGSYNEQFF
v_gene: TRBV29-1; j_gene: TRBJ1-1; abundance: NA; d_gene: NA; CDR3nt: TGCAGCCCCCCCCATGGAAGGACTGAAGCTTTCTTT; CDR3aa: CSPPHGRTEAFF
v_gene: TRBV18; j_gene: TRBJ1-2; abundance: NA; d_gene: NA; CDR3nt: TGTGCCAGCTCACCACCGAGTGGCGGGGACTATGGCTACACCTTC; CDR3aa: CASSPPSGGDYGYTF
v_gene: TRBV7-9; j_gene: TRBJ2-1; abundance: NA; d_gene: TRBD1; CDR3nt: TGTGCCAGCAGCCCCCGGGACAGGGTCCCCAATGAGCAGTTCTTC; CDR3aa: CASSPRDRVPNEQFF
v_gene: TRBV5-1; j_gene: TRBJ1-1; abundance: NA; d_gene: NA; CDR3nt: TGCGCCAGCAGCTTGGACCGGGGCTTGAACACTGAAGCTTTCTTT; CDR3aa: CASSLDRGLNTEAFF
v_gene: TRBV7-9; j_gene: TRBJ1-2; abundance: NA; d_gene: NA; CDR3nt: TGTGCCAGCAGCTTAGCCGGTGGGGCCGGCTACACCTTC; CDR3aa: CASSLAGGAGYTF
v_gene: TRBV5-1; j_gene: TRBJ1-2; abundance: NA; d_gene: NA; CDR3nt: TGCGCCAGCAGCTTGGCCGATGAGGGAGGCTACACCTTC; CDR3aa: CASSLADEGGYTF